This TCR beta chain was retrieved from a study of blood T cells in healthy people across ages (dated by TCRdb to between 2015 and 2017). In terms of the full investigation: In model experiments, roughly one uniquely barcoded TCR beta cDNA molecule per two T cells was captured by template switching. Age-related changes in TCR beta repertoire diversity were measured in the study by deep sequencing normalized with unique cDNA molecular identifiers. Four age groups were formed from the donors: young (average roughly 15 years), middle-aged (approximately 40), aged (62) and long-lived (more than 75). To avoid experimental bias, donors of different ages were distributed randomly across sequencing lanes. The study analyzed two additional independent replicas of 1 million unique cDNA reads from the same blood draw for two donors, one aged 18 to 30 and one aged 80 or older.

V drops 1 base and J drops 5 bases, leaving 8 bases in between. Reading the germline V gene (reference sequence) gives CDR1 MNHNY and CDR2 SVGAGI. From its cysteine to its phenylalanine, the CDR3 spans 13 amino acids. Of all the DNA, just the CDR3 is kept, 39 bases in frame from base 1. Broader findings and caveats from the paper: Bulk unsorted PBMC profiling prevented conclusive comparison of naive and antigen-experienced compartments. Estimates of total diversity based on one million sequenced T cells were considered lower bounds and underestimates. The long-lived group showed more naive CD4+ T cells, fewer expanded clones and increased TCR diversity than the aged group, suggesting age selection. The percentage of naive T cells measured by flow cytometry correlated strongly with observed TCR beta diversity. Because the CMV infection status of the donors was unknown, age-related changes in expanded clonotypes may potentially have been confounded. Observed TCR beta diversity per million T cells fell roughly linearly with age, and a significant reduction was already apparent by age roughly 41.

As for this clonotype: Its antigen is unknown. Base-call qualities are not available, and no considerably larger clone is one nucleotide away.

Donors were approximately 42 systemically healthy Caucasian individuals from Russia aged roughly 6 to 90 years. Each donor gave roughly 9 milliliters of peripheral blood, drawn into EDTA-treated Vacutainer tubes. Ficoll-Paque density-gradient centrifugation was used to isolate PBMCs, with at least 6.5 million per sample. Total RNA, at least 5 micrograms per sample, was extracted from PBMCs with Trizol reagent. For every donor, flow cytometry on a PBMC aliquot measured the percentage of naive CD45RAhigh/CD27high T cells. Library construction relied on 5' RACE. Sequencing instrument: Illumina HiSeq 2500. A second PCR of about 7 to 12 cycles was run with a J-beta primer mix and a sample-barcoded 5' primer. A unique molecular identifier was introduced onto each TCR beta cDNA molecule by a template-switch 5' adaptor carrying 12 random nucleotides. Each sample yielded at least 3 million CDR3-containing paired-end reads. The Mint cDNA synthesis kit, primed by a TRBC-specific oligonucleotide, was used to synthesize first-strand cDNA from all RNA. After uracil-DNA glycosylase treatment, a first 18-cycle PCR used universal primers M1SS and BC2_uni_R on all cDNA. The published analysis was carried out like this. For normalization, 1 million high-quality reads, each with a distinct molecular identifier, were randomly selected from each sample. Instead of being binned into consensus sequences, reads with shared molecular identifiers were discarded. CDR3 identification, clonotype clustering and error correction used MiTCR with a Q25 quality threshold and the strictest error-elimination algorithm. A nonparametric unseen species model using Euler transformation provided a lower-bound estimate of total TCR beta diversity. The public reads were reanalyzed by TCRdb: fastp trimming at Q25, MiXCR alignment, in-frame beta chains only. Every CDR3 protein is listed once, alongside the most common genes and DNA of its rows. The V and J calls, along with clone size, are taken from TCRdb and not from the paper's own processing. The table for this sample lists more than 1,400,000 distinct CDR3 sequences; roughly 45% of them were counted only once. Roughly 7.7% of the sample comes from the top ten.

The rearrangement joined TRBV6-6 to TRBJ2-5, with the D gene not clear enough to name. This receptor was obtained from a woman younger than 30 in good health. Sequenced material: blood. The DNA is as follows: TGTGCCAGCAGTTACTTAGCTGGGGAGACCCAGTACTTC. The translation is CASSYLAGETQYF.